This passage covers 10 T cell receptor beta chains from one sample sequenced in a study of blood T cell repertoires in COVID-19. Profiling relied on immunoSEQ multiplex PCR, and the TCRdb table lists in-frame clones only, not all of them. The repertoire consists of approximately 150,000 clones, with 65% to 85% occurring once and the leading ten covering roughly 4.9%. Source material: PBMCs or T cells enriched from blood (not recorded which). The receptors shown here come from a man in his 70s who had been exposed to COVID-19.

This chain uses TRBV29-1 with TRBJ1-4, with D possibly being TRBD1 (6 bases). The CDR3 covers 13 residues. V lost 3 bases, J lost 7 bases, and 12 bases lay in between. Germline values: CDR1 SQVTM, CDR2 ANQGSEA. CDR3 sequence: CSVERGGGEKLFF. CDR3 coding DNA: TGCAGCGTTGAGAGGGGGGGCGGTGAAAAACTGTTTTTT.

The chain combines TRBV3-1 (or the pseudogene TRBV3-2) with TRBJ2-7; possibly TRBD1 for D (5 bases). The germline gives CDR1 LGHDT, CDR2 YNNKEL (reference sequence). The V end was cut by 7 bases, the J end by 6 bases, with 19 bases between. This CDR3 contains 14 residues. CDR3 residues: CASTPGQRVCEQYF. The CDR3 coding sequence is TGTGCCAGCACCCCCGGACAAAGGGTCTGCGAGCAGTACTTC.

V is TRBV3-1 (or the pseudogene TRBV3-2) and J is TRBJ2-7, with no clear D. Per the germline V gene, CDR1 is LGHDT and CDR2 is YNNKEL (reference sequence). The CDR3 extends over 15 amino acids. The V end lost 5 bases, the J end lost 0 bases, and 14 bases lay between the germline ends. The CDR3 region is CASSGNTASSYEQYF. DNA for the CDR3: TGTGCCAGCAGCGGAAACACAGCCAGCTCCTACGAGCAGTACTTC.

This clone has a handful of counts. This rearrangement joins TRBV4-1 to TRBJ1-1; no firm D call. This CDR3 has 12 amino acids. V lost 1 base and J lost 5, with 5 bases in between. Germline V gives CDR1 MGHRA, CDR2 YSYEKL. This CDR3 is CASSQGRTEAFF. CDR3 in DNA: TGCGCCAGCAGCCAAGGGCGGACTGAAGCTTTCTTT.

V gene TRBV18 combines with J gene TRBJ2-2; possible D gene TRBD1, 6 bases. The V end was cut by 0 bases, the J end by 8 bases, with 7 bases between. Per germline, CDR1 KGHSH and CDR2 LQKENI. The CDR3 has 13 residues. CDR3 bases: TGTGCCAGCTCACCACCAGGGGGAGGGGAGCTGTTTTTT. Protein sequence: CASSPPGGGELFF.

This clone was counted once. V and J are TRBV4-2 and TRBJ2-2; D might be TRBD2 (7 bases). The CDR3 is 13 residues long. Germline CDR1 reads LGHNA; CDR2 reads YNFKEQ. V gave up 0 bases and J gave up 11 bases, with 10 bases separating them. CDR3 sequence (DNA): TGTGCCAGCAGCCAAGACGGGGGGCGAGAGCTGTTTTTT. Residues: CASSQDGGRELFF.

This clone was seen a single time. CDR3 sequence reads: CASSFPSSYEQYF. The DNA for the CDR3 is TGTGCCAGCAGCTTCCCGAGCTCCTACGAGCAGTACTTC. The chain links TRBV7-9 to TRBJ2-7; D is unresolved. V gave up 3 bases and J gave up 0 bases, with 6 bases separating them. The CDR3 sequence is 13 residues long. Germline V gene sequence: CDR1 SEHNR, CDR2 FQNEAQ (reference sequence).

In regard to this clone: Other DNA sequences within the sample encode an identical CDR3. V and J are TRBV6-5 and TRBJ2-2, with 7 bases matching TRBD2. Trimming took 6 bases from V and 0 from J; bases not matched to a gene: 4. The CDR3 covers 15 residues. From germline, CDR1 is MNHEY and CDR2 SVGAGI. The CDR3 protein is CASRSGGANTGELFF. CDR3 nucleotides: TGTGCCAGCAGGTCGGGAGGCGCGAACACCGGGGAGCTGTTTTTT.

The V and J genes are TRBV7-9 and TRBJ1-2; D is possibly TRBD1 (5 bases). This CDR3 contains 14 residues. V was shortened by 2 bases and J by 8 bases, with 15 bases between the two germline ends. CDR1 and CDR2 (germline): SEHNR, FQNEAQ (reference sequence). CDR3 DNA: TGTGCCAGCAGCTTAAGTATGACGACAGAAGGCTACACCTTC. It encodes CASSLSMTTEGYTF.

This clone came up a few times. The chain couples TRBV7-9 to TRBJ2-7; D is possibly TRBD1 (6 bases). V was trimmed by 1 base and J by 6 bases, leaving 13 bases between them. This CDR3 region has 14 residues. Per germline, CDR1 SEHNR and CDR2 FQNEAQ (reference sequence). CDR3 amino acids: CASSLGQGFAEQYF. CDR3 nucleotides: TGTGCCAGCAGCTTAGGCCAGGGGTTTGCCGAGCAGTACTTC.